This T cell receptor (beta chain) is drawn from a study of blood T cell repertoires in COVID-19. At the level of the study: The cDNA or gDNA used as material had been derived from T cells, B-cell-depleted T cells, or PBMCs.

This CDR3 contains 15 residues. V gave up 6 bases and J gave up 6 bases; unmatched junction bases: 9. Germline-derived CDR1 and CDR2 are MNHEY and SVGAGI. TCRdb's table, derived via immunoSEQ multiplex PCR, lists solely in-frame clones and lacks some. This table has approximately 260,000 clones, roughly 81% appearing once. Living in under 30 US areas, the participants were between about 18 and 100 years of age. Categorization into cohorts depended on clinical history that participants reported. Each exposed participant met a COVID-19 case in the 2 weeks preceding study entry. The V gene is TRBV6-5, the J gene TRBJ2-2; TRBD1 aligns across 8 bases. The sequenced material came from PBMCs or T cells enriched from blood (not recorded which). This clonotype originated in a woman aged 45-60 years who had been exposed to COVID-19. CDR3 in amino acids: CASRLETGVSGELFF. CDR3 sequence (DNA): TGTGCCAGCAGACTCGAGACAGGGGTATCCGGGGAGCTGTTTTTT.